The clone carrying this T cell receptor beta chain was detected a few times. Its cognate antigen is unknown. Full-length variable regions came from constant-region reverse primers plus semi-nested Nested Universal Primer A PCR. TCRdb reprocessed the 5' RACE reads with MiXCR, giving one entry per CDR3 protein. The data hold about 42,000 distinct CDR3 sequences, with under 25% observed a single time. Tregs were sorted as CD4+CD25+CD127-/low cells. This CDR3 region has 15 residues. From germline, CDR1 is MNHGY and CDR2 SAAAGT. With V trimmed by 6 bases and J by 4 bases, 6 bases remained unmatched. Study findings and constraints: Tumor Tregs overlapped most with tumor, then blood, naive CD4+ cells. The TCR gene usage of tumor memory CD4+ T cells clustered together with blood and lymph node memory CD4+ cells and with lymph node naive CD4+ cells.

Sequencing was performed on Tregs sorted from blood. The chain recombines TRBV6-8 with TRBJ2-1; 10 bases fit TRBD2. The TCR originated in a female donor with breast cancer. The CDR3, as DNA: TGTGCCAGCAGGTCCGGGACTAGCGCTTACAATGAGCAGTTCTTC. Its translation: CASRSGTSAYNEQFF.